The sample holds one count of the clone carrying this T cell receptor (beta chain). Within the sample, other DNA sequences also encode this same CDR3. In germline, CDR1 is SGHAT, CDR2 FQNNGV. V was cut by 0 bases and J by 4 bases, with 3 bases left in between. This CDR3 spans 12 amino acids. Treatment described: around 19 received Ad26.COV2.S at low or high dose, single or two shots; about 5 received placebo; per-sample allocation not given. It was on day 63 after the first vaccine or placebo injection that samples were taken. This table comes from immunoSEQ multiplex PCR, and its TCRdb copy is limited to in-frame clones, with some not included. Among about 280,000 clones listed, around 87% were seen once. This sample was included in a study of Ad26.COV2.S vaccination and SARS-CoV-2 variants. Study as a whole: Enrollment placed the donor in the COV1001 Ad26.COV2.S trial arm.

The TCR originated in a person between 18 and 65 years old who received the Ad26.COV2.S COVID-19 vaccine or a placebo. The chain joins TRBV11-2 to TRBJ1-2; D call uncertain. The source material was peripheral blood, sampled in a trial of Ad26.COV2.S vaccine versus placebo. CDR3 region: CASSLDSYGYTF. In nucleotides, the CDR3 is TGTGCCAGCAGCTTAGACAGCTATGGCTACACCTTC.